This T cell receptor beta chain was identified in a study of blood T cell repertoires in COVID-19. Study background: Collection of acute and convalescent COVID-19 samples took place in the United States, Italy and Spain.

This CDR3 is 15 amino acids long. The V gene's germline CDR1 is SGHRS and CDR2 YFSETQ. The V end was cut by 0 bases, the J end by 1 base, with 10 bases between. Clones were sequenced by immunoSEQ multiplex PCR, and TCRdb holds only the in-frame ones, with some missing. The table lists about 150,000 clones, 70% to 90% of them singletons. Sequenced sample: peripheral blood. The chain couples TRBV5-1 to TRBJ1-1; D perhaps matches TRBD1 (6 bases). The source is a woman in her seventies with acute or convalescent COVID-19. Written as DNA, the CDR3 is TGCGCCAGCAGCTTGGCCCGGGGGGCGAACACTGAAGCTTTCTTT. This translates into CASSLARGANTEAFF.